Described below is a single T cell receptor (beta chain) sequence and its context. Its antigen is undetermined. The entry originates in a study of Ad26.COV2.S vaccination and SARS-CoV-2 variants. Turning to the study itself: Into the muscle, Ad26.COV2.S was dosed once or twice, 56 days apart. Study-level results: Recipients given vaccine exceeded placebo recipients in spike-specific TCR breadth.

Repertoires were generated with immunoSEQ multiplex PCR, while TCRdb's copy carries only in-frame clones and drops some. Of roughly 350,000 clones detected, about 88% appear once; the ten largest clones hold around a tenth. Noted treatment: roughly 20 received Ad26.COV2.S at low or high dose, single or two shots; 5 received placebo; per-sample allocation not given. Samples came from day 63 after the first vaccine or placebo injection. Boston provided a donor who was an adult aged 18-55 years. This vaccine is an Ad26 vector that expresses the Wuhan-strain SARS-CoV-2 spike. Looked up from germline, CDR1 is MNHNS and CDR2 is SASEGT. The ends lost 6 bases at V and 4 bases at J; junction bases unmatched: 5. The CDR3 totals 14 residues.

This clonotype was sampled from a person between 18 and 65 years old who received the Ad26.COV2.S COVID-19 vaccine or a placebo. The chain links TRBV6-1 to TRBJ2-1, with 8 bases lining up with TRBD1. The specimen comprised peripheral blood, sampled in a trial of Ad26.COV2.S vaccine versus placebo. The CDR3 DNA reads as TGTGCCAGCAGCCGTGACAGGGGATACAATGAGCAGTTCTTC. Translated: CASSRDRGYNEQFF.